A single T cell receptor (beta chain) is shown here with its context. Its antigen is currently unknown. The sample comes from a study of vaccination and CD4 T cells after COVID-19. As for the study in general: Cells were stimulated with overlapping spike peptides from SARS-CoV-2, HCoV-NL63, HCoV-OC43 and HCoV-229E.

Sequenced with the Oncomine TCR Beta short-read assay was DNA taken from cultured CD4+ T cells. The genomic DNA was obtained from cultured CD4+ T cells by extraction with the QIAamp micro DNA kit. MiXCR, applied by TCRdb to the PCR reads, yields one record per CDR3 protein. Of about 22,000 distinct CDR3 sequences in the sample, less than 80% were seen once. The CDR3 runs to 17 residues. After removal of 4 bases from V and 1 base from J, the junction contained 6 bases not matched to a gene. Germline V lookup: CDR1 MNHEY, CDR2 SVGAGI. Treatment noted: approximately nine-day PBMC culture with coronavirus spike peptide pools or control peptides (ViraFEST assay).

The TCR comes from a human donor who received a COVID-19 vaccine. The V and J genes are TRBV6-5 and TRBJ2-2; TRBD2 agrees at 10 bases. The input for sequencing was CD4+ T cells from blood, cultured in vitro, taken before SARS-CoV-2 vaccination. CDR3 nucleotides: TGTGCCAGCAGTTCCCTCTCTAGCGGGGGGAACACCGGGGAGCTGTTTTTT. Translating it yields CASSSLSSGGNTGELFF.